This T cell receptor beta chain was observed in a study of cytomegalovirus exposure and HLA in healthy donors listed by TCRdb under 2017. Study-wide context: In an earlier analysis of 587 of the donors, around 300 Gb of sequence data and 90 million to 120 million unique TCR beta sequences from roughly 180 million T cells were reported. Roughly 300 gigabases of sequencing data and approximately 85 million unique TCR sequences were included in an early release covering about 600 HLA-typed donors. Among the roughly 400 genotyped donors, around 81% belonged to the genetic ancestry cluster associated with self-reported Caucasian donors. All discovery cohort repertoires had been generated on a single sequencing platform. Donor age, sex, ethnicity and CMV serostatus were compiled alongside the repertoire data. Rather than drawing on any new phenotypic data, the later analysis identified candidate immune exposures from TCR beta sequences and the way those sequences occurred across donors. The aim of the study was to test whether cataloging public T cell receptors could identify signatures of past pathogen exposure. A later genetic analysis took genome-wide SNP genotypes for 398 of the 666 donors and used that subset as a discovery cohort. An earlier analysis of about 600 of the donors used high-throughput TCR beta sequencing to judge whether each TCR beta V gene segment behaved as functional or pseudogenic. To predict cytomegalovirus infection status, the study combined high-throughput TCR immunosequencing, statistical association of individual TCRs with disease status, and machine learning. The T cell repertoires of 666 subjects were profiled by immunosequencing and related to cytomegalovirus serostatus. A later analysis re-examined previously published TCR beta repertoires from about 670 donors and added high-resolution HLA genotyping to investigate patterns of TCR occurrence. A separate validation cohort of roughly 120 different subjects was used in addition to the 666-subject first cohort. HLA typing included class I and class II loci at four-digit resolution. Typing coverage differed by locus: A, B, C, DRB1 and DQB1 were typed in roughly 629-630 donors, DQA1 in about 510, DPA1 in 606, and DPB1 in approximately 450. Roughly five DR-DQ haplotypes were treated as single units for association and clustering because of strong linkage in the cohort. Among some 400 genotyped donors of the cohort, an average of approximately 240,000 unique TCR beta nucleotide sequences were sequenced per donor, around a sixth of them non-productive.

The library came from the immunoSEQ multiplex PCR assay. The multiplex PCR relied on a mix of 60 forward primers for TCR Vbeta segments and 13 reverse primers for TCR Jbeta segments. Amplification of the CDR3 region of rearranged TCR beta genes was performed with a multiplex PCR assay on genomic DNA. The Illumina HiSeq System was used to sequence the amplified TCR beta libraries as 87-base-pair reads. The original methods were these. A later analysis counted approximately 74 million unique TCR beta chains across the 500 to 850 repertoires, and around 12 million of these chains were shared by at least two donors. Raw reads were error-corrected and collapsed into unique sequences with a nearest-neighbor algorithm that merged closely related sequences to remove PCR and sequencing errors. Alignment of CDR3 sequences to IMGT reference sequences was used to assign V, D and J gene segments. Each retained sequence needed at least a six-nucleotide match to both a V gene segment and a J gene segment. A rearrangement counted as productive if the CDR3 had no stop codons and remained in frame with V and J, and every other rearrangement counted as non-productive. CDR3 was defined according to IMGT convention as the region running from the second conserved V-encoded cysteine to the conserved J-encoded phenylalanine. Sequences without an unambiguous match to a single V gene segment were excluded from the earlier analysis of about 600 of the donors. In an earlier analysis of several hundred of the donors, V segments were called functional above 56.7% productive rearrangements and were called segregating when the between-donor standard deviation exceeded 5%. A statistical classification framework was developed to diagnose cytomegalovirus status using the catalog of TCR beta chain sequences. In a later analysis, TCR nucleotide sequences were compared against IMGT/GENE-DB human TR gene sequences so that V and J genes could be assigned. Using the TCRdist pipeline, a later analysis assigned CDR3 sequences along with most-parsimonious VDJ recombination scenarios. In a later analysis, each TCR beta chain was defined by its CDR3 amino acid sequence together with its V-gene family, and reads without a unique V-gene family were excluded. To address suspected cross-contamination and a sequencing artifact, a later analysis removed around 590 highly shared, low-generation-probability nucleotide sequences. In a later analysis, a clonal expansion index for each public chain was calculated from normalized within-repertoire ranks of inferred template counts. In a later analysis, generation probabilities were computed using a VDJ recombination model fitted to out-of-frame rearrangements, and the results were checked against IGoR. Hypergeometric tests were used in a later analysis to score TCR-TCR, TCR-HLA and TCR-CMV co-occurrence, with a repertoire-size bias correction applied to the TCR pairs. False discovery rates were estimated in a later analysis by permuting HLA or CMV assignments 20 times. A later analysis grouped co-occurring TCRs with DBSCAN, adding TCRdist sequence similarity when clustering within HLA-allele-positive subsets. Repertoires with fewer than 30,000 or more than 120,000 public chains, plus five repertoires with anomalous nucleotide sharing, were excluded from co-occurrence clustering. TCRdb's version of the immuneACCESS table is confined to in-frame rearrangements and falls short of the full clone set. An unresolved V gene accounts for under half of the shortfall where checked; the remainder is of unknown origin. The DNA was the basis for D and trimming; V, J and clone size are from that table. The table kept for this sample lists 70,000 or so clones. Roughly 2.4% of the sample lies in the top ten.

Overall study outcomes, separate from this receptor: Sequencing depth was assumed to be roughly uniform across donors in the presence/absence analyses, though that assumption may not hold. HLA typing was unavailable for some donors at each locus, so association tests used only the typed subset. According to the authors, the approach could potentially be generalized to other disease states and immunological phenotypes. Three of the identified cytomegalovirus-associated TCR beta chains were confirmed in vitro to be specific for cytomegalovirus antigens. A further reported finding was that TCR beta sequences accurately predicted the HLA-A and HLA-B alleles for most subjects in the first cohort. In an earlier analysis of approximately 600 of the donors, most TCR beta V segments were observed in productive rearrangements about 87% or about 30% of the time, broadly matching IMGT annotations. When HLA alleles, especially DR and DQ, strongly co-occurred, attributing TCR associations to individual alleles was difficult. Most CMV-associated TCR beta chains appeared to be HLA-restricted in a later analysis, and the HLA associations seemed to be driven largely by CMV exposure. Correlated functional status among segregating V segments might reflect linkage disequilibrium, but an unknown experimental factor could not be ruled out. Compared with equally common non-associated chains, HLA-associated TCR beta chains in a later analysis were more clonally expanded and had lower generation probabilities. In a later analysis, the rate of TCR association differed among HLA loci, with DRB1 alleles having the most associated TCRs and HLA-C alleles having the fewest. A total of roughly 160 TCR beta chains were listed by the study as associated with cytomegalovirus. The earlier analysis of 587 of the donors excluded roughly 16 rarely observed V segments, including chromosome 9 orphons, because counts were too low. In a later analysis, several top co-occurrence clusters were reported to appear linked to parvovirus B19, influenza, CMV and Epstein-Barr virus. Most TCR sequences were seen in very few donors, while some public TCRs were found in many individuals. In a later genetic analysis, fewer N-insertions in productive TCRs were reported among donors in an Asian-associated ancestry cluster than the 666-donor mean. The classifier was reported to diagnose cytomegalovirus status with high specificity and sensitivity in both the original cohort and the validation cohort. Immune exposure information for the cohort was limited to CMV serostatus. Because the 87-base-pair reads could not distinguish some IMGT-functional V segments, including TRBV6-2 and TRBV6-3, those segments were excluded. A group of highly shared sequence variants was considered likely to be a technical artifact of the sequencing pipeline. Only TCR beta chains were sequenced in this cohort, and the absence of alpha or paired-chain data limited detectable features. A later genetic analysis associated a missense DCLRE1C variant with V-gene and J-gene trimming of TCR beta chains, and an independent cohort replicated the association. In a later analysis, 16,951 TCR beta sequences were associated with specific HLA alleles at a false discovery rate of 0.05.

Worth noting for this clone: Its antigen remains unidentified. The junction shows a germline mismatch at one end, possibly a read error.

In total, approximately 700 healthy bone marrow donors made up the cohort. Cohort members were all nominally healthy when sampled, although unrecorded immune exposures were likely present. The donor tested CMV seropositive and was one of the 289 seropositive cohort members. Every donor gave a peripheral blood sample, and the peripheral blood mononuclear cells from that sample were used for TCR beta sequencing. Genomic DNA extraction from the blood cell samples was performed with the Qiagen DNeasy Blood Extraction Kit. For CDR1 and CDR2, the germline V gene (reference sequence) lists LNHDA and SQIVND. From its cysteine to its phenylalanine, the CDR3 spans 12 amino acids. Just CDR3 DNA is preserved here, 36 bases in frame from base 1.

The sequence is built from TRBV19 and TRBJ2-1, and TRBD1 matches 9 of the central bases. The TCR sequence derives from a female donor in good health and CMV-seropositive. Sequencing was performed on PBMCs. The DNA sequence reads TGTGCCAGTACCCTTTACGGGACAGGGATGCTCTTC. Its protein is CASTLYGTGMLF.